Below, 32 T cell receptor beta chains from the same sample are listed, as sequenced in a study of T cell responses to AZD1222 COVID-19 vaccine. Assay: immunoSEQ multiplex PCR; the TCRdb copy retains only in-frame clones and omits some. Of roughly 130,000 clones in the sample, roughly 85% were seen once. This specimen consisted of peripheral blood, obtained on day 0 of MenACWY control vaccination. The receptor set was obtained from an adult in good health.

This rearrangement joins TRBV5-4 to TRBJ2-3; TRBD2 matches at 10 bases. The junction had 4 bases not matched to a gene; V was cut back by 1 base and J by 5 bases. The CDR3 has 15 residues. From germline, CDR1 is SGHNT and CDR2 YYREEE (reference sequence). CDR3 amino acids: CASSLSSGSGDTQYF. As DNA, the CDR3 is TGTGCCAGCAGCTTGTCTAGCGGGAGTGGAGATACGCAGTATTTT.

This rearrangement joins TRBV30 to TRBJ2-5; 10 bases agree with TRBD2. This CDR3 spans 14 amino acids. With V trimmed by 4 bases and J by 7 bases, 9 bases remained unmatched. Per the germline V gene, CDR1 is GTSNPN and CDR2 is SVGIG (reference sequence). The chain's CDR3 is CAWNQREGLGTQYF. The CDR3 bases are TGTGCCTGGAACCAGCGGGAGGGCCTGGGGACCCAGTACTTC.

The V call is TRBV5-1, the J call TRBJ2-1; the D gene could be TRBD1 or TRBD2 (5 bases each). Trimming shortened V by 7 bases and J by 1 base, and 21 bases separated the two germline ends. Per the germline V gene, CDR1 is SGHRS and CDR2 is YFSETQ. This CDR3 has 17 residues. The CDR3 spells CASGRDERKGSYNEQFF. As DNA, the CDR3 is TGCGCCAGCGGCCGGGACGAGAGAAAGGGATCCTACAATGAGCAGTTCTTC.

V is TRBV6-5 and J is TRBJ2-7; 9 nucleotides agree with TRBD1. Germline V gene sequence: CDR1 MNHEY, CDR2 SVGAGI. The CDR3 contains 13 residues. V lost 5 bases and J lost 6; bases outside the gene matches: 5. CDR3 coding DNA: TGTGCCAGCAGTAACAGGGGGCCCAGCGAGCAGTACTTC. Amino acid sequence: CASSNRGPSEQYF.

The CDR3 region has the DNA TGTGCCAGCAGGGACAGGGAGACCGGGGAGCTGTTTTTT. This gives the protein CASRDRETGELFF. The V and J genes are TRBV11-3 and TRBJ2-2, with 8 bases identical to TRBD1. The CDR3 sequence is 13 residues long. Germline V gives CDR1 SGHNT, CDR2 YENEEA. J gave up 5 bases and V 6 bases, and 2 bases lay outside the gene matches.

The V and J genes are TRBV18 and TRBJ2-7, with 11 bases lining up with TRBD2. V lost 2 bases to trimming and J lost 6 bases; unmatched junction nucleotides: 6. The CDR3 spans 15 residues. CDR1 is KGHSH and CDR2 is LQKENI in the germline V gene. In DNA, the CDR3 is TGTGCCAGCTCACCAACACTAGCGGGAGTGTTCGAGCAGTACTTC. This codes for CASSPTLAGVFEQYF.

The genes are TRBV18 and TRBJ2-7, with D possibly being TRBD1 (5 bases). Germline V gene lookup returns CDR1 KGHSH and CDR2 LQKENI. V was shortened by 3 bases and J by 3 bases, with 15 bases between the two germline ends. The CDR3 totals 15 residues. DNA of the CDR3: TGTGCCAGCTCACCCTACGACAGAGAATTCTACGAGCAGTACTTC. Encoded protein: CASSPYDREFYEQYF.

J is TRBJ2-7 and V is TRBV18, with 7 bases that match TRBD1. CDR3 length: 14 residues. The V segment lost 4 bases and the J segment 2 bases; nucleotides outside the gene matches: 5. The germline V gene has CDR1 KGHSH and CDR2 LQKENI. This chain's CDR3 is CASSRDSNTYEQYF. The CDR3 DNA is TGTGCCAGCTCACGGGACAGTAACACCTACGAGCAGTACTTC.

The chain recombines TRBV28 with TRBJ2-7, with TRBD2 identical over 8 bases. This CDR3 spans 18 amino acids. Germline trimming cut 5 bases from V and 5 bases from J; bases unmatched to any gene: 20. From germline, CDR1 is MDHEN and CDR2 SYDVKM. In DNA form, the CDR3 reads TGTGCCAGCAGTCCGATACTAGCGGACCTCAGGAACAGCGACGAGCAGTACTTC. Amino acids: CASSPILADLRNSDEQYF.

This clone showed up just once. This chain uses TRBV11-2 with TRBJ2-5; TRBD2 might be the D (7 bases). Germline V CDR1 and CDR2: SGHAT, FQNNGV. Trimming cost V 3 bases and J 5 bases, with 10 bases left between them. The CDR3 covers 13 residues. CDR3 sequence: CASSLRGRETQYF. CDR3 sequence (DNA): TGTGCCAGCAGCTTGCGGGGGCGGGAGACCCAGTACTTC.

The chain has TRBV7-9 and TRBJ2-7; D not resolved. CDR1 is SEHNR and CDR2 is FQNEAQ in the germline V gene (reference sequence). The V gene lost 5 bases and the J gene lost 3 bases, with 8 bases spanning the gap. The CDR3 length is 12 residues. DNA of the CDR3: TGTGCCAGCAGCCTGACAAGCTACGAGCAGTACTTC. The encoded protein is CASSLTSYEQYF.

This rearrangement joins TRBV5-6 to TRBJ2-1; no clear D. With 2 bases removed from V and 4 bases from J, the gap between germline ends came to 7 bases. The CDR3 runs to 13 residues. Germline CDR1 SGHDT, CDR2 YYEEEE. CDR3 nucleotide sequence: TGTGCCAGCAGCTTAGGCAATTACAATGAGCAGTTCTTC. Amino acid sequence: CASSLGNYNEQFF.

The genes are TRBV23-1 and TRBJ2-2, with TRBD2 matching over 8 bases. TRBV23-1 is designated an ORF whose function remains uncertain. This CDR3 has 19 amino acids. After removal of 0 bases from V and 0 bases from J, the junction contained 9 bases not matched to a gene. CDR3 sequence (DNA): TGCGCCAGCAGTCAATCGACCGGGAGGGGCGAATCGAACACCGGGGAGCTGTTTTTT. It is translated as CASSQSTGRGESNTGELFF.

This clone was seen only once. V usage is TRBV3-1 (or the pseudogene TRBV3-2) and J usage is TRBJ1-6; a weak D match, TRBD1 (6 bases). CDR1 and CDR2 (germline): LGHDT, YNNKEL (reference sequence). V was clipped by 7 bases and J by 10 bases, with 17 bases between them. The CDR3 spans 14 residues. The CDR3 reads CASNLGGFWSPLHF. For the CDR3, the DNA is TGTGCCAGCAACTTAGGGGGGTTTTGGTCACCCCTCCACTTT.

CDR3 in DNA: TGTGCCATCAGCGGGGACAGGAGACCCTATGGCTACACCTTC. Protein product: CAISGDRRPYGYTF. This chain joins TRBV10-3 and TRBJ1-2; 8 nucleotides match TRBD1. The CDR3 contains 14 residues. Germline loops: CDR1 ENHRY, CDR2 SYGVKD. With V trimmed by 6 bases and J by 4 bases, 7 bases remained unmatched.

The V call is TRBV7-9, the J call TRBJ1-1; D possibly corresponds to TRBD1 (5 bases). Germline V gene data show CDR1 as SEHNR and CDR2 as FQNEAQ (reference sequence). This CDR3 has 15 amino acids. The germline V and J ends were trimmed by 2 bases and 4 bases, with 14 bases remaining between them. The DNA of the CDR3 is TGTGCCAGCAGCTTATTAGGGGAATGGGGCACTGAAGCTTTCTTT. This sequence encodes CASSLLGEWGTEAFF.

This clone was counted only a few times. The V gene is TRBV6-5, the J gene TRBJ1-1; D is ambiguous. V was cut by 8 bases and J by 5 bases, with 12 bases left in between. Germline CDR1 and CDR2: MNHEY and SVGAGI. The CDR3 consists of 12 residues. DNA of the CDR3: TGTGCCAGCTCGGAGTCGGGGACTGAAGCTTTCTTT. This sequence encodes CASSESGTEAFF.

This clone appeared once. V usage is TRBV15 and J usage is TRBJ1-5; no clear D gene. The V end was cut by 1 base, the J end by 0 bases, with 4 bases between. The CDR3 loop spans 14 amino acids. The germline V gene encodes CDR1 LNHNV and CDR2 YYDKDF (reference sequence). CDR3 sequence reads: CATSRGYSNQPQHF. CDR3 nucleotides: TGTGCCACCAGCAGAGGTTATAGCAATCAGCCCCAGCATTTT. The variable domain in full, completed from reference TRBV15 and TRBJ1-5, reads DAMVIQNPRYQVTQFGKPVTLSCSQTLNHNVMYWYQQKSSQAPKLLFHYYDKDFNNEADTPDNFQSRRPNTSFCFLDIRSPGLGDTAMYLCATSRGYSNQPQHFGDGTRLSIL.

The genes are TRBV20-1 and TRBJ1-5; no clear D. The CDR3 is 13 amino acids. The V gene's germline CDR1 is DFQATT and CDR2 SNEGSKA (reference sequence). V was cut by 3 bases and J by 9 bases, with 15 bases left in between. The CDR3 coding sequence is TGCAGTGCTAGTCCCGACCTACGGACGCCCCAGCATTTT. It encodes CSASPDLRTPQHF.

CDR3 nucleotides: TGTGCCAGCAGTTTACGGGGACAGGGGACTGAAAAACTGTTTTTT. Protein product: CASSLRGQGTEKLFF. The chain links TRBV28 to TRBJ1-4; the match to TRBD1 covers 10 bases. Per germline, CDR1 MDHEN and CDR2 SYDVKM. After removal of 2 bases from V and 7 bases from J, the junction contained 4 bases not matched to a gene. CDR3 size: 15 residues.

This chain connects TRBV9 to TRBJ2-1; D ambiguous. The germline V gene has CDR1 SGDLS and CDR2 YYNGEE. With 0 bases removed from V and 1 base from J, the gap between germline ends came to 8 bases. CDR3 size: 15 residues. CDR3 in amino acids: CASSVGFSSYNEQFF. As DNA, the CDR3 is TGTGCCAGCAGCGTAGGGTTTAGTTCCTACAATGAGCAGTTCTTC. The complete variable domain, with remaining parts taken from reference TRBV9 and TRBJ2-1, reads DSGVTQTPKHLITATGQRVTLRCSPRSGDLSVYWYQQSLDQGLQFLIQYYNGEERAKGNILERFSAQQFPDLHSELNLSSLELGDSALYFCASSVGFSSYNEQFFGPGTRLTVL.

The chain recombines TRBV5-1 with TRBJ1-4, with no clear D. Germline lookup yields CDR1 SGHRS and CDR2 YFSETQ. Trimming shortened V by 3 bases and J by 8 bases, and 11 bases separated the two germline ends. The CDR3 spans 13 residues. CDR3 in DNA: TGCGCCAGCAGCTCGAGAGGCGAGGAAAAACTGTTTTTT. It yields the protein CASSSRGEEKLFF.

Here the CDR3 reads CASSQNLGPLNEQFF. The CDR3 DNA reads as TGTGCCAGCAGCCAAAATTTGGGTCCTTTAAATGAGCAGTTCTTC. The rearrangement joins TRBV3-1 (or the pseudogene TRBV3-2) to TRBJ2-1; D gene uncertain. This CDR3 is 15 amino acids long. Germline V gene sequence: CDR1 LGHDT, CDR2 YNNKEL (reference sequence). V was clipped by 2 bases and J by 7 bases, with 15 bases between them.

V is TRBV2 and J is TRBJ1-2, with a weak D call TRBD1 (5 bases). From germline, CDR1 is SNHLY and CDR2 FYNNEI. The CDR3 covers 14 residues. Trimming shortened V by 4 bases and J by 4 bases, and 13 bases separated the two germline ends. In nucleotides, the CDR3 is TGTGCCAGCAGTGGCCGGGACTACAGCTATGGCTACACCTTC. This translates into CASSGRDYSYGYTF.

CDR3 DNA: TGCGCCAGCAGCCCTTGGGGCGGGGCTGAAAAACTGTTTTTT. Its translation is CASSPWGGAEKLFF. V and J are TRBV5-1 and TRBJ1-4; possibly TRBD1 for D (5 bases). Trimming pared 4 bases from V and 7 bases from J, leaving 14 bases between. Germline CDR1 and CDR2: SGHRS and YFSETQ. The CDR3 sequence is 14 residues long.

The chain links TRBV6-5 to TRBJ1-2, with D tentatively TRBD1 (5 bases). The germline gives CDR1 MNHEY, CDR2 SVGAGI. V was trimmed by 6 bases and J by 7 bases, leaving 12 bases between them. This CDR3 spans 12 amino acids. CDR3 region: CASRPGRGGYTF. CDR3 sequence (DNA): TGTGCCAGCAGGCCAGGGAGGGGTGGCTACACCTTC.

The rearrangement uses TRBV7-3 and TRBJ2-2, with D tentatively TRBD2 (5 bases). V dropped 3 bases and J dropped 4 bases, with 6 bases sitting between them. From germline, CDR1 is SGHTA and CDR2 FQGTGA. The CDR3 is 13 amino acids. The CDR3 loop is CASSFGITGELFF. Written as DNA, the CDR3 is TGTGCCAGCAGCTTCGGGATCACCGGGGAGCTGTTTTTT.

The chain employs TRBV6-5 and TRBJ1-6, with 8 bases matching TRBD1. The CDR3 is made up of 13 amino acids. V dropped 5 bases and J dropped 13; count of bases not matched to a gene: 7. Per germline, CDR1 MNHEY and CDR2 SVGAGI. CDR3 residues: CASSRTGLTPLHF. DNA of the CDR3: TGTGCCAGCAGTCGGACAGGGCTTACGCCCCTCCACTTT.

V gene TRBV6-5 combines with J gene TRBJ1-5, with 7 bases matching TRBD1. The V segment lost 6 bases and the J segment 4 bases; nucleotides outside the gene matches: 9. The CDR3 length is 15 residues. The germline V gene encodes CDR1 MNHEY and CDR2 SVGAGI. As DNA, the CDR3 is TGTGCCAGCAGACCGCGAGGGACAGATAATCAGCCCCAGCATTTT. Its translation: CASRPRGTDNQPQHF.

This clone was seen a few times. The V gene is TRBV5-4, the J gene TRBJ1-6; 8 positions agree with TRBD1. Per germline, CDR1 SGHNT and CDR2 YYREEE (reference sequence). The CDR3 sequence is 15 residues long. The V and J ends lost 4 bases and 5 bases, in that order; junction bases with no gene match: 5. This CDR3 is CASSTQTGDNSPLHF. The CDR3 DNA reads TGTGCCAGCAGCACGCAGACAGGGGATAATTCACCCCTCCACTTT.

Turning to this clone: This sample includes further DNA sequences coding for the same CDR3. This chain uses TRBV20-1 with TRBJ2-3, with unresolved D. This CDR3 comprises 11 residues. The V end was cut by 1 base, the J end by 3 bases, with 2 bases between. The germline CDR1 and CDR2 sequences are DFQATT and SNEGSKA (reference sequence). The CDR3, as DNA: TGCAGTGCTAGAGTTACAGATACGCAGTATTTT. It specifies CSARVTDTQYF.

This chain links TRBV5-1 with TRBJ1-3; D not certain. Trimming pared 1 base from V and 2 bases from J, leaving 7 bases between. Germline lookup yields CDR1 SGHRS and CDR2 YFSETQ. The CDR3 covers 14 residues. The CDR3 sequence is CASSLSDTGNTIYF. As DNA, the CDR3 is TGCGCCAGCAGCTTGTCCGATACTGGAAACACCATATATTTT.